This entry concerns a single T cell receptor beta chain. The antigen is unknown. The germline V and J ends were trimmed by 5 bases and 2 bases, with 15 bases remaining between them. The germline V gene encodes CDR1 SGHVS and CDR2 FQNEAQ. The CDR3 loop spans 15 amino acids. These data are taken from a study of regulatory T cells in long-lasting Graves disease. Notes on the study in general: What was studied was peripheral blood only, and not thyroid tissue.

Indicated time point: newly diagnosed GD, antithyroid drugs for less than 3 months. Making the TCR library involved RNA that had been extracted from PBMCs. According to the study, TCR beta libraries were built with iRepertoire HTBI primers and CDR3-region Arm-PCR. One entry per CDR3 protein results from TCRdb running MiXCR on the multiplex PCR reads. The sample lists under 800,000 distinct CDR3 sequences, roughly 15% occurring once. The data also belong to a second study, concerning T cells in Graves' hyperthyroidism and ophthalmopathy. Per that paper: In the first-round RT-PCR of the TCR CDR3, the HTBI primer set was used.

The chain carries TRBV7-8 and TRBJ2-5, with D unresolved. The TCR comes from a woman aged 25 to 39 with Graves disease. The input for sequencing was peripheral blood mononuclear cells (PBMCs), taken at new diagnosis, from a patient treated with antithyroid drugs. The CDR3 sequence is CASSERPNEQETQYF. The CDR3 nucleotides read TGTGCCAGCAGCGAAAGACCGAATGAACAAGAGACCCAGTACTTC.